This entry describes one T cell receptor (beta chain). These data belong to a study of blood T cell repertoires in COVID-19. Study-wide background: Samples of COVID-19 (acute and convalescent) were obtained from the United States, Italy and Spain.

The method was immunoSEQ multiplex PCR; TCRdb's version includes in-frame clones alone and lacks a portion of them. The sample records 300,000 to 350,000 clones, roughly 89% being singletons. The CDR3 has 16 residues. CDR1 and CDR2 (germline): SEHNR, FQNEAQ (reference sequence). V dropped 5 bases and J dropped 8; count of bases not matched to a gene: 14. The chain carries TRBV7-9 and TRBJ1-4, with 7 positions matching TRBD1. The specimen sequenced was PBMCs or T cells enriched from blood (not recorded which). This TCR was sampled from a woman younger than 35 who had recovered from COVID-19. The CDR3 reads CASSPLPGQYGEKLFF. The CDR3, as DNA: TGTGCCAGCAGCCCCTTACCGGGACAGTATGGGGAAAAACTGTTTTTT.